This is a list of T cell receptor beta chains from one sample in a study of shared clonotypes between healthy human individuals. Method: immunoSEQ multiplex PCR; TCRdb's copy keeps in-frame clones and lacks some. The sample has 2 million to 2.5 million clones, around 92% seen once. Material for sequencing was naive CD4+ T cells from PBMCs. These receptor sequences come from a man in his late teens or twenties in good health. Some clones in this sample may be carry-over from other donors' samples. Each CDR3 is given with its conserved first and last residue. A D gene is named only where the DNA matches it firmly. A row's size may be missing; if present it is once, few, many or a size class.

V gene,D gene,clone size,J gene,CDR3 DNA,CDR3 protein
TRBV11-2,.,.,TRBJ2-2,TGTGCCAGCAGCTTCGCGGCAAGCCATAACACCGGGGAGCTGTTTTTT,CASSFAASHNTGELFF
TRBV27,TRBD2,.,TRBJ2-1,TGTGCCAGCAGTTTGCGCCGGACTAGCGGGAGTCTTGAGCAGTTCTTC,CASSLRRTSGSLEQFF
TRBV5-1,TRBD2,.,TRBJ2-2,TGCGCCAGCAGCTCCCCCTCCGGGACTAGCGGGATTCGGACCGGGGAGCTGTTTTTT,CASSSPSGTSGIRTGELFF
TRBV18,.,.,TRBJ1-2,TGTGCCAGCTCTTCCGGGACACCGGCTAACTATGGCTACACCTTC,CASSSGTPANYGYTF
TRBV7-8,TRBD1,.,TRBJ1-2,TGTGCCAGCAGCTTAGAGGGACAGAATAGCCCTAACTATGGCTACACCTTC,CASSLEGQNSPNYGYTF
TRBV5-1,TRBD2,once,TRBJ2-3,TGCGCCAGCAGCTTGGTTAGCGGGAGAGAAGATACGCAGTATTTT,CASSLVSGREDTQYF
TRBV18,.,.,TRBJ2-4,TGTGCCAGCTCACCAGACAGCCGGCCGGGCATTCAGTACTTC,CASSPDSRPGIQYF
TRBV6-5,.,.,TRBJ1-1,TGTGCCAGCAGTTCTCTTAGGGCTGAAGCTTTCTTT,CASSSLRAEAFF
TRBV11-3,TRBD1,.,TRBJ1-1,TGTGCCAGCAGCCAAACAGGGGGCACTGAAGCTTTCTTT,CASSQTGGTEAFF
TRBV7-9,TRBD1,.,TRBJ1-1,TGTGCCAGCAGCTGGGGACAGATCAACACTGAAGCTTTCTTT,CASSWGQINTEAFF
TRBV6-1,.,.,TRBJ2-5,TGTGCCAGCTTGGCAGGCGGCGGGGAGACCCAGTACTTC,CASLAGGGETQYF
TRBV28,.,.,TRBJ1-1,TGTGCCAGCAGTCTCAGGGACACTGAAGCTTTCTTT,CASSLRDTEAFF
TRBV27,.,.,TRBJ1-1,TGTGCCAGCAGTTTTGGACAGACCGGGTGGACTGAAGCTTTCTTT,CASSFGQTGWTEAFF
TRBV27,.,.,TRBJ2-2,TGTGCCAGCAGAGGAGGGATGATGGTAACCGGGGAGCTGTTTTTT,CASRGGMMVTGELFF
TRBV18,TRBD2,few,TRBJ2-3,TGTGCCAGCTCACCAGGACTAGCGGGAACCACAGATACGCAGTATTTT,CASSPGLAGTTDTQYF
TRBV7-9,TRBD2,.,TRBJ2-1,TGTGCCAGCAGCTCCTTAGCGGGAAGAAATGAGCAGTTCTTC,CASSSLAGRNEQFF
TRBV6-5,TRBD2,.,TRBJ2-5,TGTGCCAGCAGTCGAACTAGCGGGGCCTCCCAGTACTTC,CASSRTSGASQYF
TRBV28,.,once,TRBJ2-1,TGTGCCAGCAGTTTAATACTACAGGGAGGGTCCTACAATGAGCAGTTCTTC,CASSLILQGGSYNEQFF
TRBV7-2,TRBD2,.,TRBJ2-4,TGTGCCAGCAGCTTGGCGGGGAGGGCCGCAAACATTCAGTACTTC,CASSLAGRAANIQYF
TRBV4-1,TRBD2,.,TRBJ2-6,TGCGCCAGCAGCCCCGGACTAGCCTCTGGGGCCAACGTCCTGACTTTC,CASSPGLASGANVLTF
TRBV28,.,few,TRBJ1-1,TGTGCCATATCGAGGATCAGGATAGTGAACACTGAAGCTTTCTTT,CAISRIRIVNTEAFF
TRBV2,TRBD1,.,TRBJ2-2,TGTGCCAGCAGGCAAATACAGGGGAGCACCGGGGAGCTGTTTTTT,CASRQIQGSTGELFF
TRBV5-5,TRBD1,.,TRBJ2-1,TGTGCCAGCAGCTCTCAGGGGGCGATAAACAATGAGCAGTTCTTC,CASSSQGAINNEQFF